One T cell receptor (beta chain) is described in this entry. Its cognate antigen has yet to be identified. Qualities for individual bases were not recorded, and no much larger clone is one base off. The sample is drawn from a study of cytomegalovirus exposure and HLA in healthy donors (dated by TCRdb to 2017 to 2019). For the study in its entirety: An earlier analysis of around 600 of the donors reported about 250 Gb of sequence data and some 120 million unique TCR beta sequences from about 200 million T cells. On average, 235,054 unique TCR beta nucleotide sequences were sequenced per donor among some 420 genotyped donors of the cohort, with roughly a sixth of those sequences being non-productive. Donor age, sex, ethnicity and CMV serostatus were compiled together with the repertoire data. Because of strong linkage in the cohort, roughly five DR-DQ haplotypes were treated as single units for association and clustering. Of the roughly 400 genotyped donors, approximately 83% fell in the genetic ancestry cluster associated with self-reported Caucasian donors. An earlier analysis of approximately 500 of the donors applied high-throughput TCR beta sequencing to assess whether each TCR beta V gene segment acted as functional or pseudogenic. Along with the approximately 620-subject first cohort, a separate validation cohort of over a hundred different subjects was used. The T cell repertoires of 670 or so subjects were profiled by immunosequencing and related to cytomegalovirus serostatus. Every discovery cohort repertoire had been produced on one sequencing platform. High-throughput TCR immunosequencing, statistical association of individual TCRs with disease status, and machine learning were combined to predict cytomegalovirus infection status. The later analysis used no new phenotypic data to find candidate immune exposures, relying instead on TCR beta sequences and their occurrence across donors. Typing coverage varied by locus: 629-630 donors for A, B, C, DRB1 and DQB1; around 560 for DQA1; about 570 for DPA1; roughly 450 for DPB1. In a later genetic analysis, genome-wide SNP genotypes for about 65% of the 666 donors were used, and that subset was treated as a discovery cohort. About 300 gigabases of sequencing data and approximately 92 million unique TCR sequences made up an early release that covered around 640 HLA-typed donors. Both class I and class II loci were covered by HLA typing, at four-digit resolution. The study aimed to test whether cataloging public T cell receptors could reveal signatures of past pathogen exposure. A later analysis re-analyzed previously published TCR beta repertoires from roughly 630 donors and added high-resolution HLA genotyping to study TCR occurrence patterns. Here is what the overall study found, with its caveats: When HLA alleles, especially DR and DQ, strongly co-occurred, TCR associations were difficult to assign to individual alleles. A later analysis reported that several top co-occurrence clusters appeared linked to parvovirus B19, influenza, CMV and Epstein-Barr virus. The study listed 164 TCR beta chains as associated with cytomegalovirus. A group of highly shared sequence variants was considered likely to be a technical artifact of the sequencing pipeline. Most TCR sequences were seen in very few donors, while some public TCRs were found in many individuals. Broadly in line with IMGT annotations, most TCR beta V segments showed up in productive rearrangements about 87% or about 30% of the time in an earlier analysis of 587 of the donors. Some IMGT-functional V segments, including TRBV6-2 and TRBV6-3, could not be told apart with the 87-base-pair reads, so those segments were excluded. A later analysis found that HLA-associated TCR beta chains were more clonally expanded and had lower generation probabilities than equally common non-associated chains. In both the original and validation cohorts, the classifier was reported to diagnose cytomegalovirus status with high specificity and sensitivity. For the cohort, immune exposure information was limited to CMV serostatus. At a false discovery rate of 0.05, a later analysis linked 16,951 TCR beta sequences to specific HLA alleles. The authors suggested that the approach could potentially be generalized to other disease states and immunological phenotypes. Roughly uniform sequencing depth across donors was assumed in presence/absence analyses, although this assumption may not hold. Correlated functional status among segregating V segments might reflect linkage disequilibrium, but an unknown experimental factor could not be ruled out. HLA typing was unavailable for some donors at each locus, so association tests used only the typed subset. According to a later analysis, most CMV-associated TCR beta chains appeared to be HLA-restricted, and the HLA associations seemed to be driven largely by CMV exposure. A few of the identified cytomegalovirus-associated TCR beta chains were confirmed in vitro to be specific for cytomegalovirus antigens. Compared with the roughly 700-donor mean, donors in an Asian-associated ancestry cluster had fewer N-insertions in productive TCRs, according to a later genetic analysis. An association between a missense DCLRE1C variant and V-gene and J-gene trimming of TCR beta chains was found in a later genetic analysis and replicated in an independent cohort. In a later analysis, TCR association rates were found to vary across HLA loci, with the most associated TCRs seen for DRB1 alleles and the fewest for HLA-C alleles. A further reported finding was that TCR beta sequences accurately predicted the HLA-A and HLA-B alleles for most subjects in the first cohort. Only TCR beta chains were sequenced in this cohort, and the absence of alpha or paired-chain data limited detectable features. Because counts were too low, roughly 18 rarely observed V segments, including chromosome 9 orphons, were left out of the earlier analysis of some 600 of the donors.

In total, over 600 healthy bone marrow donors made up the cohort. All cohort members were sampled while nominally healthy, although unrecorded immune exposures were likely present. Of the 650 to 750 cohort members, 250 to 300 had positive CMV serostatus and 352 had negative CMV serostatus, and CMV serostatus was not recorded for the donor. A peripheral blood sample was provided by each donor, and peripheral blood mononuclear cells were used for TCR beta sequencing. The Qiagen DNeasy Blood Extraction Kit was used to extract genomic DNA from the blood cell samples. The library was built by means of the immunoSEQ multiplex PCR assay. For the multiplex PCR, a mixture combining 60 forward primers for TCR Vbeta segments and 13 reverse primers for TCR Jbeta segments was used. Amplification of the CDR3 region of rearranged TCR beta genes was performed with a multiplex PCR assay on genomic DNA. The Illumina HiSeq System was used to sequence the amplified TCR beta libraries as 87-base-pair reads. On the study's bioinformatics: Across the 640 or so repertoires, a later analysis counted tens of millions of unique TCR beta chains, approximately 12 million of which were shared by at least two donors. A nearest-neighbor algorithm error-corrected the raw reads and collapsed the reads into unique sequences, merging closely related sequences to remove PCR and sequencing errors. V, D and J gene segments were assigned by aligning CDR3 sequences to IMGT reference sequences. For a sequence to be retained, a match of at least six nucleotides was required to both a V gene segment and a J gene segment. Rearrangements were called productive when the CDR3 lacked stop codons and stayed in frame with V and J; all others were non-productive. CDR3 was defined by IMGT convention, running from the second conserved V-encoded cysteine to the conserved J-encoded phenylalanine. The earlier analysis of some 600 of the donors excluded sequences that lacked an unambiguous match to a single V gene segment. An earlier analysis of just under 600 of the donors called V segments functional above 56.7% productive rearrangements and segregating when the between-donor standard deviation exceeded 5%. A statistical classification framework was developed to diagnose cytomegalovirus status using the catalog of TCR beta chain sequences. In a later analysis, TCR nucleotide sequences were compared against IMGT/GENE-DB human TR gene sequences so that V and J genes could be assigned. In a later analysis, CDR3 sequences and most-parsimonious VDJ recombination scenarios were assigned using the TCRdist pipeline. In a later analysis, each TCR beta chain was defined by its CDR3 amino acid sequence together with its V-gene family, and reads lacking a unique V-gene family were excluded. As a way to deal with suspected cross-contamination and a sequencing artifact, a later analysis dropped 450 to 600 nucleotide sequences that were highly shared and had low generation probability. A later analysis calculated a clonal expansion index for each public chain from normalized within-repertoire ranks of inferred template counts. In a later analysis, generation probabilities were computed with a VDJ recombination model fitted to out-of-frame rearrangements, and the resulting probabilities were checked against IGoR. Hypergeometric tests were used in a later analysis to score TCR-TCR, TCR-HLA and TCR-CMV co-occurrence, with a repertoire-size bias correction applied to the TCR pairs. A later analysis estimated false discovery rates by permuting HLA or CMV assignments 20 times. A later analysis grouped co-occurring TCRs with DBSCAN, adding TCRdist sequence similarity when clustering within HLA-allele-positive subsets. For co-occurrence clustering, repertoires with fewer than 30,000 or more than 120,000 public chains were excluded, along with about five repertoires with anomalous nucleotide sharing. Imported from immuneACCESS, the table was reduced by TCRdb to in-frame sequences with V and J called. These copies leave out some clones; in studies compared against another copy, an unresolved V gene accounts for under half, and the cause of the remainder is not known. That table is the source of V, J and clone size, and D and trimming were worked out from the DNA. The sample contains about 130,000 clones, approximately 62% of them found a single time. Around 1.6% of the sample is held by the ten biggest clonotypes.

From a lookup of the germline V gene, CDR1 and CDR2 are KGHSH and LQKENI. Trimming takes 3 bases from V and 14 bases from J, and the germline ends sit 19 bases apart. Reading from cysteine to phenylalanine, the CDR3 counts 13 amino acids. The kept DNA is CDR3 alone, 39 bases in frame from the first base. The sequencing sample was made of PBMCs. This clonotype was sampled from a human donor in good health. Here the chain combines TRBV18 and TRBJ1-2; a tentative D match to TRBD1 spans 6 bases. The CDR3 here reads CASSPSRDTKDTF. The DNA sequence is given as TGTGCCAGCTCACCTTCCCGGGACACAAAGGATACCTTC.